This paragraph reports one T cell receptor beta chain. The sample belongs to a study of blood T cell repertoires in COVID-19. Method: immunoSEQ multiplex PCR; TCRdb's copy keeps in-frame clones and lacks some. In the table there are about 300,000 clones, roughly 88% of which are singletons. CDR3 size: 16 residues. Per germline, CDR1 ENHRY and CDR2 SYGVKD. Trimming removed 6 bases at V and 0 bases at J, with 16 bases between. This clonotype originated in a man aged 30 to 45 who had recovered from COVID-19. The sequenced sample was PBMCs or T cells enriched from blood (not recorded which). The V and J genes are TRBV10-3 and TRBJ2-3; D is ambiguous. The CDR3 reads CAISRTDQTSTDTQYF. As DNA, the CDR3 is TGTGCCATCAGCAGAACAGACCAGACCAGCACAGATACGCAGTATTTT.